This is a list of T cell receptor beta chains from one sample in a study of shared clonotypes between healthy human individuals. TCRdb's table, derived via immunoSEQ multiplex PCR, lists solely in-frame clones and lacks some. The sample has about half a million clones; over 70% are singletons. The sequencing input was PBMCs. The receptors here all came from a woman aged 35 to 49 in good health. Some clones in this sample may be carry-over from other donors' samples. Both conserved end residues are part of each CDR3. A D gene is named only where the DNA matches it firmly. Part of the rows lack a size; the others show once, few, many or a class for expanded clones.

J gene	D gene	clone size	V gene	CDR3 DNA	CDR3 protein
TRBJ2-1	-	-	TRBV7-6	TGTGCCAGCAGCTTGGTAGGGGATTCCTACAATGAGCAGTTCTTC	CASSLVGDSYNEQFF
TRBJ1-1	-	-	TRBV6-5	TGTGCCAGCAGCCCGCAGCTGAACACTGAAGCTTTCTTT	CASSPQLNTEAFF
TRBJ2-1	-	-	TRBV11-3	TGTGCCAGCAGCCCGACTCGGTCCTACAATGAGCAGTTCTTC	CASSPTRSYNEQFF
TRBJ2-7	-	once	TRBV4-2	TGTGCCAGCAGCCAAGATTTAGGGAACGAGCAGTACTTC	CASSQDLGNEQYF
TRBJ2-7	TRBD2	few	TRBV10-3	TGTGCCATAGGGACTAGCAAAGGCCACGAGCAGTACTTC	CAIGTSKGHEQYF
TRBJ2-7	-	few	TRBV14	TGTGCCAGCAGCCAAACCGGTTTATACTCCTACGAGCAGTACTTC	CASSQTGLYSYEQYF
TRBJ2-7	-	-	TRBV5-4	TGTGCCAGCAGCCTGGGGGGCGCGATATACGAGCAGTACTTC	CASSLGGAIYEQYF
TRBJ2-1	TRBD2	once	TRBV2	TGTGCCAGCAGCCTTAGCGGGAGGGAAACTGAGCAGTTCTTC	CASSLSGRETEQFF
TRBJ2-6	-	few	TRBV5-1	TGCGCCAGCAGCTTGGATGGTCTCGGTTTTTCTGGGGCCAACGTCCTGACTTTC	CASSLDGLGFSGANVLTF
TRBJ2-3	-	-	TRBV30	TGTGCCTGGAGGGCGGTCGCAGATACGCAGTATTTT	CAWRAVADTQYF
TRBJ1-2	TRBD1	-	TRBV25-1	TGTGCCAGCAGCCGACAGGGAGGAGAGGATGGCTACACCTTC	CASSRQGGEDGYTF
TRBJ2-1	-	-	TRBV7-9	TGTGCCAGCAGTCAAAGCGGCCAAGGCGGTAATGAGCAGTTCTTC	CASSQSGQGGNEQFF
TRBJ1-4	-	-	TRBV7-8	TGTGCCAGCAGCCCTCAAGGTGGTGTAGGGGAAAAACTGTTTTTT	CASSPQGGVGEKLFF
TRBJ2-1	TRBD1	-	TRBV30	TGTGCCTGGAGTCTGGACAGGGTCATTCGGCGTGAGCAGTTCTTC	CAWSLDRVIRREQFF
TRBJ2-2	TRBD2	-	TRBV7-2	TGTGCCAGCAGCCCGAGCGGGAGGAACACCGGGGAGCTGTTTTTT	CASSPSGRNTGELFF
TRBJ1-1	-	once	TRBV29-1	TGCAGCGTTGTCATAACCCGGGGTGGGATTGAAGCCTTCTTT	CSVVITRGGIEAFF
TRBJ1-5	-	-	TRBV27	TGTGCCAGCAGTCCTACAGGGTATAGCAATCAGCCCCAGCATTTT	CASSPTGYSNQPQHF
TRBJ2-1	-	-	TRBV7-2	TGTGCCAGCAGCTTAATGAGGACCTACAATGAGCAGTTCTTC	CASSLMRTYNEQFF
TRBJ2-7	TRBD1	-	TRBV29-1	TGCAGCGTTGCCGGGACAGACTACGAGCAGTACTTC	CSVAGTDYEQYF
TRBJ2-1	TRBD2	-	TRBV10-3	TGTGCCATCAGTGAGTCGATAGAACTAGCGGGTTTTTACAATGAGCAGTTCTTC	CAISESIELAGFYNEQFF
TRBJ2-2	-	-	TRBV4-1	TGCGCCAGCAGCCAAGATCGCAGGGCGAACGGGGAGCTGTTTTTT	CASSQDRRANGELFF
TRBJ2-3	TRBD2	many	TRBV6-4	TGTGCCAGCAGTGACGGGGCTAGCGGGGGGACAGATACGCAGTATTTT	CASSDGASGGTDTQYF
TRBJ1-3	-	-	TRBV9	TGTGCCAGCAGCTTTACAGAGTCCTCTGGAAACACCATATATTTT	CASSFTESSGNTIYF
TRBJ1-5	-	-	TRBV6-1	TGTGCCAGCCAGGGTGGGAGCAATCAGCCCCAGCATTTT	CASQGGSNQPQHF
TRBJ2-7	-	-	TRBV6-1	TGTGCCAGCAGTGATGTCCCATCCTCCGAGCAGTACTTC	CASSDVPSSEQYF
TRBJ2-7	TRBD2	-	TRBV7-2	TGTGCCAGCAGCTTAGATTTTGGCGGGAGATCGGGCGAGCAGTACTTC	CASSLDFGGRSGEQYF
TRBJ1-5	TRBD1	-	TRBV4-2	TGTGCCAGCAGCCAATTATGGGTGGAGGGGGCGCGATTTGGTCAGCCCCAGCATTTT	CASSQLWVEGARFGQPQHF
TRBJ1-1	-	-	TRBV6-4	TGTGCCAGCAGCTCCACAGGACTGAACACTGAAGCTTTCTTT	CASSSTGLNTEAFF
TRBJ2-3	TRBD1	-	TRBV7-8	TGTGCCAGCAGGCGTAGGACAGGTAGCACAGATACGCAGTATTTT	CASRRRTGSTDTQYF
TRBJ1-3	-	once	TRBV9	TGTGCCAGCAGCGTGGGGGGATACGGTGGAAACACCATATATTTT	CASSVGGYGGNTIYF
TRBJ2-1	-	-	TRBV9	TGTGCCAGCAGCCCAATGGGCCACGACTCCTACAATGAGCAGTTCTTC	CASSPMGHDSYNEQFF
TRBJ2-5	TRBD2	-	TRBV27	TGTGCCAGCAGTTCCCGGACTAGCAGTGAGACCCAGTACTTC	CASSSRTSSETQYF
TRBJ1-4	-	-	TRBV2	TGTGCCAGCAGTGAGCTAGGTTACGGAGAAAAACTGTTTTTT	CASSELGYGEKLFF
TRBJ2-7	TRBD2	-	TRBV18	TGTGCCAGCTCACCTCGACTAGCGGGAGGGTTCAACGAGCAGTACTTC	CASSPRLAGGFNEQYF
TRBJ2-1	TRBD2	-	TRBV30	TGTGCCTGGAGTGTAAGTCTAGCGGCCAACAATGAGCAGTTCTTC	CAWSVSLAANNEQFF
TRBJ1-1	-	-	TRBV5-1	TGCGCCAGCAGCCGGAGGGTCGGGGTAACTGAAGCTTTCTTT	CASSRRVGVTEAFF
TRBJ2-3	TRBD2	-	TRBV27	TGTGCCAGCAGCCTAGAGGCGGGGGGCACAGATACGCAGTATTTT	CASSLEAGGTDTQYF
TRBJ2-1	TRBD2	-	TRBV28	TGTGCCACCCTACCCAATCGGGAGGCCTCCTACAATGAGCAGTTCTTC	CATLPNREASYNEQFF
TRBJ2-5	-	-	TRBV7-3	TGTGCCAGCAGCCCCACCCCGGCAGAGACCCAGTACTTC	CASSPTPAETQYF
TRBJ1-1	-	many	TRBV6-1	TGTGCCAGCAGTGGACAGCCGAACACTGAAGCTTTCTTT	CASSGQPNTEAFF
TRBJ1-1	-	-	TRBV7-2	TGTGCCAGCAGCTTTATCGGTGGTGAAGCTTTCTTT	CASSFIGGEAFF
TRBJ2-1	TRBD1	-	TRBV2	TGTGCCAGCATGACAACAGGGGGCTTTAGCAATGAGCAGTTCTTC	CASMTTGGFSNEQFF
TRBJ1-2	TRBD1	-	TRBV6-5	TGTGCCAGCAGTTACTTTGGGACAGAAGGCTACACCTTC	CASSYFGTEGYTF
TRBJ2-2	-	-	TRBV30	TGTGCCTGGAGTAGAGACAGATACACCGGGGAGCTGTTTTTT	CAWSRDRYTGELFF
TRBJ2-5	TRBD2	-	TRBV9	TGTGCCAGCAGCGTGGGACTAGAGGCTCAAGAGACCCAGTACTTC	CASSVGLEAQETQYF
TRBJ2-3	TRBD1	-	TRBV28	TGTGCCAGCAGACCGGGACAGAACACAGATACGCAGTATTTT	CASRPGQNTDTQYF